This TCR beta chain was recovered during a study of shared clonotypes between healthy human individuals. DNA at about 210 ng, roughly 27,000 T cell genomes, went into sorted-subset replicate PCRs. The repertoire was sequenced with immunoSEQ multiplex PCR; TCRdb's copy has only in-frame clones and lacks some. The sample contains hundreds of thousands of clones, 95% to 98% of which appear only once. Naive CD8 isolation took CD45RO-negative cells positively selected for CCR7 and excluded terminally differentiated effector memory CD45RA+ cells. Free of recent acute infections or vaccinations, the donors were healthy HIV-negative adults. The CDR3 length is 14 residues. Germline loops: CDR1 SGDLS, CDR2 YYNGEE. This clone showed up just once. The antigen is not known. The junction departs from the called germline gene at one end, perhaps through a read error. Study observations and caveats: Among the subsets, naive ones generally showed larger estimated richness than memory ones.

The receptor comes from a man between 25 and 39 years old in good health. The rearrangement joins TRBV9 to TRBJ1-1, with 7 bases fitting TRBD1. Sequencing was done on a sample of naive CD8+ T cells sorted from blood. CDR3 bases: TGTGCCAGCAGCGCGACAGGGAAGAACGCTGAAGCTTTCTTT. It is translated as CASSATGKNAEAFF.